Listed here are 32 T cell receptor beta chains from one sample, sequenced in a study of monozygotic twins with cystic fibrosis. Some clones are missing from TCRdb's copy, which holds only in-frame ones; the method was immunoSEQ multiplex PCR. Altogether some 32,000 clones are present, more than 90% being singletons, with the ten largest covering roughly 0.9%. Sequencing input: blood. The receptors were sampled from a girl aged 2 to 9 with cystic fibrosis.

The V and J genes are TRBV9 and TRBJ2-1; no firm D call. V was cut by 2 bases and J by 5 bases, with 2 bases left in between. Germline loops: CDR1 SGDLS, CDR2 YYNGEE. The CDR3 extends over 11 amino acids. The CDR3 reads CASSVNNEQFF. CDR3 coding DNA: TGTGCCAGCAGCGTCAACAATGAGCAGTTCTTC.

The chain employs TRBV18 and TRBJ2-3, with D maybe TRBD1 (6 bases). This CDR3 comprises 22 residues. Germline CDR1 reads KGHSH; CDR2 reads LQKENI. With 3 bases removed from V and 0 bases from J, the gap between germline ends came to 31 bases. The CDR3 DNA reads as TGTGCCAGCTCACCTGGACTTACGGTGGCAGGGGCACTGCAGACTAGCACAGATACGCAGTATTTT. It is translated as CASSPGLTVAGALQTSTDTQYF.

The table lists this clone with a few counts. The chain has TRBV5-1 and TRBJ1-2; 9 nucleotides match TRBD1. V gave up 0 bases and J gave up 4 bases; unmatched junction bases: 7. The CDR3 runs 16 residues. Germline V gives CDR1 SGHRS, CDR2 YFSETQ. In nucleotides, the CDR3 is TGCGCCAGCAGCTTGGAACCGGGACAGGGACTCTATGGCTACACCTTC. It is translated as CASSLEPGQGLYGYTF.

V and J are TRBV4-3 and TRBJ2-1, with D tentatively TRBD2 (6 bases). The CDR3 is 15 amino acids. The ends were cut back, 0 bases at V and 6 bases at J, with 12 bases in the middle. Germline lookup yields CDR1 LGHNA and CDR2 YSLEER. Written as DNA, the CDR3 is TGCGCCAGCAGCCAAGATCCAGGAGGGAGCAATGAGCAGTTCTTC. Translated: CASSQDPGGSNEQFF.

This chain connects TRBV2 to TRBJ2-1; 9 nucleotides agree with TRBD2. This CDR3 contains 14 residues. Per germline, CDR1 SNHLY and CDR2 FYNNEI. The ends lost 6 bases at V and 6 bases at J; junction bases unmatched: 6. For the CDR3, the DNA is TGTGCCAGCAGCATAGCGGGAGATGGCAATGAGCAGTTCTTC. It specifies CASSIAGDGNEQFF.

The chain is built from TRBV2 and TRBJ2-7, with D perhaps matching TRBD1 or TRBD2 (6 bases each). The CDR3 extends over 13 amino acids. Germline V gene sequence: CDR1 SNHLY, CDR2 FYNNEI. Trimming pared 6 bases from V and 1 base from J, leaving 10 bases between. The CDR3, as DNA: TGTGCCAGCAGAGGGGGGACTTCCTACGAGCAGTACTTC. It yields the protein CASRGGTSYEQYF.

This clone was detected only once. The J gene is TRBJ1-4, the V gene TRBV7-8; D is undetermined. Trimming stripped 6 bases from V and 0 bases from J, with 11 bases between. Germline V gives CDR1 SGHVS, CDR2 FQNEAQ. The CDR3 runs to 15 residues. Written as DNA, the CDR3 is TGTGCCAGCAGTCCGCGGGTGGCAACTAATGAAAAACTGTTTTTT. This sequence encodes CASSPRVATNEKLFF.

The gene calls are TRBV6-5 and TRBJ1-6; D call uncertain. Trimming removed 2 bases at V and 9 bases at J, with 11 bases between. CDR1 is MNHEY, CDR2 SVGAGI, per germline. CDR3 length: 14 residues. CDR3 in DNA: TGTGCCAGCAGTTACCCCCGGACGGGTTCACCCCTCCACTTT. Translated: CASSYPRTGSPLHF.

The chain carries TRBV7-2 and TRBJ2-7; 11 bases line up with TRBD2. This CDR3 is built from 14 residues. Germline-derived CDR1 and CDR2 are SGHTA and FQGNSA. V gave up 5 bases and J gave up 5 bases; unmatched junction bases: 5. CDR3 in DNA: TGTGCCAGCAGCCCAGGACTAGCGGGCGACGAGCAGTACTTC. This translates into CASSPGLAGDEQYF.

The chain carries TRBV29-1 and TRBJ1-4; 10 bases align to TRBD1. Germline CDR1 is SQVTM and CDR2 is ANQGSEA. V lost 7 bases to trimming and J lost 6 bases; unmatched junction nucleotides: 2. There are 12 residues in the CDR3. The CDR3 DNA is TGCAGCGGACAGGGGGCTGATGAAAAACTGTTTTTT. The encoded protein is CSGQGADEKLFF.

The chain is built from TRBV25-1 and TRBJ2-3; tentative D call: TRBD2 (6 bases). CDR1 and CDR2 (germline): MGHDK, SYGVNS. V was pared by 4 bases and J by 4 bases, with 9 bases between. The CDR3 loop spans 13 amino acids. This CDR3 is CASSGAGADTQYF. The CDR3, as DNA: TGTGCCAGCAGTGGAGCGGGCGCAGATACGCAGTATTTT. Supplemented by reference TRBV25-1 and TRBJ2-3, the full variable domain reads EADIYQTPRYLVIGTGKKITLECSQTMGHDKMYWYQQDPGMELHLIHYSYGVNSTEKGDLSSESTVSRIRTEHFPLTLESARPSHTSQYLCASSGAGADTQYFGPGTRLTVL.

V and J are TRBV5-4 and TRBJ2-7; D ambiguous. The ends were cut back, 0 bases at V and 1 base at J, with 11 bases in the middle. CDR1 is SGHNT, CDR2 YYREEE, per germline (reference sequence). CDR3 length: 15 amino acids. Written as DNA, the CDR3 is TGTGCCAGCAGCTTGGGACGTGTCCAATCCTACGAGCAGTACTTC. It encodes CASSLGRVQSYEQYF.

This chain connects TRBV2 to TRBJ1-1, with TRBD1 matching 9 bases. Germline lookup yields CDR1 SNHLY and CDR2 FYNNEI. After removal of 6 bases from V and 8 bases from J, the junction contained 10 bases not matched to a gene. The length of the CDR3 is 14 residues. The CDR3 bases are TGTGCCAGCAGGGACAGGGGAGTAAATCAAGAAGCTTTCTTT. It codes for CASRDRGVNQEAFF. Drawing the rest from reference TRBV2 and TRBJ1-1, the complete variable domain is EPEVTQTPSHQVTQMGQEVILRCVPISNHLYFYWYRQILGQKVEFLVSFYNNEISEKSEIFDDQFSVERPDGSNFTLKIRSTKLEDSAMYFCASRDRGVNQEAFFGQGTRLTVV.

The genes are TRBV7-9 and TRBJ2-7; no definite D call. This CDR3 is 12 amino acids long. The germline V and J ends were trimmed by 6 bases and 7 bases, with 13 bases remaining between them. CDR1 is SEHNR and CDR2 is FQNEAQ in the germline V gene (reference sequence). The CDR3 nucleotides are TGTGCCAGCAGATCTGGGCCGCGAGAGCAGTACTTC. Translation gives CASRSGPREQYF. Filled out from reference TRBV7-9 and TRBJ2-7, the complete variable domain reads DTGVSQNPRHKITKRGQNVTFRCDPISEHNRLYWYRQTLGQGPEFLTYFQNEAQLEKSRLLSDRFSAERPKGSFSTLEIQRTEQGDSAMYLCASRSGPREQYFGPGTRLTVT.

This clone was counted once. The chain joins TRBV5-6 to TRBJ2-7, with TRBD2 as a possible D gene (5 bases). The CDR3 spans 12 residues. Germline V CDR1 and CDR2: SGHDT, YYEEEE. The V end lost 2 bases, the J end lost 4 bases, and 7 bases lay between the germline ends. The CDR3 loop is CASSFTRYEQYF. DNA for the CDR3: TGTGCCAGCAGCTTCACTAGGTACGAGCAGTACTTC. The whole variable domain, remainder taken from reference TRBV5-6 and TRBJ2-7, is DAGVTQSPTHLIKTRGQQVTLRCSPKSGHDTVSWYQQALGQGPQFIFQYYEEEERQRGNFPDRFSGHQFPNYSSELNVNALLLGDSALYLCASSFTRYEQYFGPGTRLTVT.

This clone was seen a few times. The chain joins TRBV7-9 to TRBJ2-1; D is ambiguous. The CDR3 runs to 12 residues. Trimming stripped 3 bases from V and 5 bases from J, with 5 bases between. CDR1 and CDR2 from the germline V gene are SEHNR and FQNEAQ (reference sequence). The CDR3 is CASSLADNEQFF. The CDR3 bases are TGTGCCAGCAGCTTGGCTGACAATGAGCAGTTCTTC.

This clone was picked up a small number of times. The genes are TRBV7-8 and TRBJ2-1, with D unclear. CDR1 and CDR2 from the germline V gene are SGHVS and FQNEAQ. Trimming removed 5 bases at V and 5 bases at J, with 16 bases between. The length of the CDR3 is 15 residues. In nucleotides, the CDR3 is TGTGCCAGCAGCCCTCGGTGGCAGCTCGACAATGAGCAGTTCTTC. Its protein is CASSPRWQLDNEQFF.

The CDR3: CASSQAQGSNYGYTF. The CDR3 bases are TGCGCCAGCAGCCAGGCACAGGGCTCTAACTATGGCTACACCTTC. V usage is TRBV4-3 and J usage is TRBJ1-2; weak D call: TRBD1 (6 bases). V was pared by 3 bases and J by 0 bases, with 11 bases between. The CDR3 runs to 15 residues. Germline V gene data show CDR1 as LGHNA and CDR2 as YSLEER.

The rearrangement links TRBV28 to TRBJ2-7; D not resolved. This CDR3 comprises 11 residues. V lost 8 bases and J lost 5, with 10 bases in between. Germline loops: CDR1 MDHEN, CDR2 SYDVKM. Here the CDR3 DNA reads TGTGCCAGCGGAAGCAGCGACGAGCAGTACTTC. This codes for CASGSSDEQYF.

The gene calls are TRBV2 and TRBJ1-3, with D unresolved. The CDR3 extends over 16 amino acids. V dropped 8 bases and J dropped 0 bases, with 17 bases sitting between them. The germline V gene encodes CDR1 SNHLY and CDR2 FYNNEI. CDR3 residues: CASRETREVSGNTIYF. The CDR3 DNA follows: TGTGCCAGCCGAGAGACACGGGAGGTCTCTGGAAACACCATATATTTT.

This chain connects TRBV6-5 to TRBJ1-4; possible D gene TRBD1, 5 bases. Trimming stripped 0 bases from V and 5 bases from J, with 13 bases between. The CDR3 is 16 residues long. Germline V gene data show CDR1 as MNHEY and CDR2 as SVGAGI. The CDR3 DNA reads TGTGCCAGCAGTTACTCGGGGGAGGCGATAAATGAAAAACTGTTTTTT. Translation gives CASSYSGEAINEKLFF.

V gene TRBV5-8 combines with J gene TRBJ1-2; D uncertain. The V and J ends lost 3 bases and 6 bases respectively, with 15 bases between them. CDR3 size: 14 residues. Germline CDR1 SGHTS, CDR2 YDEGEE. In nucleotides, the CDR3 is TGTGCCAGCAGCTCCCTTTCCAACAGCGATGGCTACACCTTC. The encoded protein is CASSSLSNSDGYTF.

This clone occurred a few times. The chain employs TRBV6-4 and TRBJ2-3; the match to TRBD2 covers 8 bases. Germline CDR1 is MRHNA and CDR2 is SNTAGT. V dropped 0 bases and J dropped 0; count of bases not matched to a gene: 2. The CDR3 length is 16 residues. CDR3 in DNA: TGTGCCAGCAGTGACTCGCCGGGGGGGAGCACAGATACGCAGTATTTT. The encoded protein is CASSDSPGGSTDTQYF.

The CDR3 here is CASRRGAGNTIYF. The CDR3 DNA reads as TGTGCCAGCAGGAGGGGAGCAGGGAACACCATATATTTT. The rearrangement links TRBV28 to TRBJ1-3; tentatively, D is TRBD1 (5 bases). V gave up 6 bases and J gave up 7 bases, with 13 bases separating them. Germline CDR1 reads MDHEN; CDR2 reads SYDVKM. The CDR3 has 13 amino acids.

The chain recombines TRBV5-1 with TRBJ2-1, with 7 bases identical to TRBD2. CDR1 and CDR2 from the germline V gene are SGHRS and YFSETQ. This CDR3 is 15 amino acids long. Trimming took 4 bases from V and 3 from J; bases not matched to a gene: 7. DNA of the CDR3: TGCGCCAGCAGCCCCGTATCGGGAGGCTACAATGAGCAGTTCTTC. This gives the protein CASSPVSGGYNEQFF. The whole variable domain, filled in from reference TRBV5-1 and TRBJ2-1, reads KAGVTQTPRYLIKTRGQQVTLSCSPISGHRSVSWYQQTPGQGLQFLFEYFSETQRNKGNFPGRFSGRQFSNSRSEMNVSTLELGDSALYLCASSPVSGGYNEQFFGPGTRLTVL.

The V gene is TRBV5-8, the J gene TRBJ1-5; tentative D call: TRBD1 (5 bases). V was cut by 4 bases and J by 3 bases, with 11 bases left in between. Germline CDR1 and CDR2: SGHTS and YDEGEE. The CDR3 spans 14 residues. CDR3 amino acids: CASSTRGPNQPQHF. CDR3 DNA sequence: TGTGCCAGCAGCACTAGGGGCCCCAATCAGCCCCAGCATTTT.

The CDR3 DNA reads as TGCAGCGTTGAGGACCAGGTTGACACTGAAGCTTTCTTT. This encodes CSVEDQVDTEAFF. This chain connects TRBV29-1 to TRBJ1-1; D call uncertain. Trimming cost V 3 bases and J 3 bases, with 11 bases left between them. The CDR3 runs to 13 residues. Germline V gene lookup returns CDR1 SQVTM and CDR2 ANQGSEA.

This chain uses TRBV30 with TRBJ2-2; TRBD1 might be the D (5 bases). The CDR3 sequence is 12 residues long. In germline, CDR1 is GTSNPN, CDR2 SVGIG (reference sequence). CDR3 protein: CTRTRCTGELFF. CDR3 bases: TGTACCCGGACACGGTGCACCGGGGAGCTGTTTTTT.

The rearrangement uses TRBV5-1 and TRBJ2-7; D may be TRBD1 (5 bases). The germline V gene encodes CDR1 SGHRS and CDR2 YFSETQ. CDR3 length: 14 residues. V was trimmed by 3 bases and J by 6 bases, leaving 16 bases between them. DNA of the CDR3: TGCGCCAGCAGCTCGAACGTCCAGGGCGGCGAGCAGTACTTC. It translates to CASSSNVQGGEQYF.

The CDR3 nucleotides are TGCGCCAGCAGCCAGGAGACAGGGAGGGTTAAGAATGAGCAGTTCTTC. It codes for CASSQETGRVKNEQFF. V is TRBV4-1 and J is TRBJ2-1; D tentatively fits TRBD1 or TRBD2 (7 bases each). V dropped 3 bases and J dropped 7 bases, with 19 bases sitting between them. The CDR3 length is 16 residues. The germline CDR1 and CDR2 sequences are MGHRA and YSYEKL.

This clone was recorded once. The chain carries TRBV10-3 and TRBJ2-5, with 7 bases identical to TRBD1. This CDR3 region has 16 residues. V lost 3 bases and J lost 3; bases outside the gene matches: 10. Per germline, CDR1 ENHRY and CDR2 SYGVKD. The CDR3 loop is CAISEIGGLGKETQYF. CDR3 bases: TGTGCCATCAGTGAAATAGGGGGCCTTGGAAAAGAGACCCAGTACTTC.

J is TRBJ2-3 and V is TRBV14, with 10 positions matching TRBD2. CDR3 length equals 17 residues. Germline trimming cut 2 bases from V and 0 bases from J; bases unmatched to any gene: 5. CDR1 and CDR2 from the germline V gene are SGHDN and FVKESK. The CDR3 here is CASSQSSGSLSTDTQYF. The CDR3 DNA sequence: TGTGCCAGCAGCCAATCTAGCGGGAGTTTGAGCACAGATACGCAGTATTTT.